This TCR beta chain was retrieved from a study of blood T cells in healthy people across ages. With each sample, at least 5 micrograms of total RNA were extracted. This clonotype was found a few times. Its antigen is as yet unknown. In germline, CDR1 is ENHRY, CDR2 SYGVKD. V lost 7 bases and J 5 bases, leaving 12 bases between the germline ends. The CDR3 consists of 12 residues. Broader study findings: Across the age range, TCR beta diversity per million T cells fell in a roughly linear way.

With a J-beta primer mix and a sample-barcoded 5' primer, a second PCR ran about 7 to 11 cycles. TCRdb ran MiXCR on the 5' RACE reads and lists one entry per CDR3 protein. The data show hundreds of thousands of distinct CDR3 sequences, more than 20% seen once. The receptor was isolated from a man between 70 and 80 years old in good health. The chain is built from TRBV10-3 and TRBJ2-7; a weak D match, TRBD2 (5 bases). The source material was blood. Written as DNA, the CDR3 is TGTGCCATCAAGGCGGACTTCCACGAGCAGTACTTC. Translation gives CAIKADFHEQYF.